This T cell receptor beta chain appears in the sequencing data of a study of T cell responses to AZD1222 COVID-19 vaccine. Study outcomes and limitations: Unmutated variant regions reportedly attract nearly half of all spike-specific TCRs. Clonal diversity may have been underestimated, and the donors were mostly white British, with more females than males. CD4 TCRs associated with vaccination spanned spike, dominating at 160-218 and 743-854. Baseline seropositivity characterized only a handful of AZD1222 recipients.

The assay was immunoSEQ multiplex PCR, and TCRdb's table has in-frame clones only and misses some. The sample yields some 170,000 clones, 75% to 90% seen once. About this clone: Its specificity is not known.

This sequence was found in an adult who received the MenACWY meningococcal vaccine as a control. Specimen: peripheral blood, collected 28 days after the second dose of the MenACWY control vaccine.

The DNA of the CDR3 is TGTGCCAGCAGTTACTCAAGGGGGTCTGAAGCTTTCTTT. It yields the protein CASSYSRGSEAFF. This rearrangement joins TRBV6-2 or TRBV6-3 to TRBJ1-1; the D gene is possibly TRBD1 (6 bases). From germline, CDR1 is MNHEY and CDR2 SVGEGT. The CDR3 runs 13 residues. Trimming pared 0 bases from V and 6 bases from J, leaving 8 bases between.